These 9 T cell receptor beta chains were sequenced from one sample in a study of shared clonotypes between healthy human individuals. Naive CD8 cells lacked CD45RO, underwent positive selection for CCR7 and left out terminally differentiated effector memory CD45RA+ cells. Data came from immunoSEQ multiplex PCR; TCRdb stores just in-frame clones and leaves some out. Of about 820,000 clones listed, more than 85% are singletons. The sample comprised naive CD8+ T cells sorted from blood. The receptor set was obtained from a man aged 25 to 45 in good health.

The chain couples TRBV30 to TRBJ2-1; 13 bases line up with TRBD2. This CDR3 is built from 15 residues. The V and J ends lost 2 bases and 8 bases, in that order; junction bases with no gene match: 6. Germline CDR1 reads GTSNPN; CDR2 reads SVGIG (reference sequence). The CDR3 protein is CAWSLVGLAGDEQFF. The DNA of the CDR3 is TGTGCCTGGAGTTTAGTCGGACTAGCGGGGGATGAGCAGTTCTTC.

This clone was found once. The chain is built from TRBV6-6 and TRBJ1-1; D gene unclear. The germline V gene has CDR1 MNHNY and CDR2 SVGAGI (reference sequence). V was clipped by 0 bases and J by 7 bases, with 6 bases between them. The CDR3 is made up of 12 amino acids. The CDR3 nucleotides read TGTGCCAGCAGTTACTCTTGGGGTGAAGCTTTCTTT. It codes for CASSYSWGEAFF.

The chain carries TRBV11-2 and TRBJ2-1, with 14 bases matching TRBD2. The J segment lost 8 bases and the V segment lost 5 bases, leaving 8 bases of the junction unmatched. There are 16 residues in the CDR3. Per germline, CDR1 SGHAT and CDR2 FQNNGV. CDR3 sequence: CASSAPGLAGDHEQFF. The CDR3 region has the DNA TGTGCCAGCAGCGCTCCGGGACTAGCGGGAGACCATGAGCAGTTCTTC.

The count of this clone is one. The V gene is TRBV18, the J gene TRBJ1-2; 9 bases are a match to TRBD1. This CDR3 spans 15 amino acids. From germline, CDR1 is KGHSH and CDR2 LQKENI. J gave up 4 bases and V 3 bases, and 6 bases lay outside the gene matches. CDR3 amino acids: CASSPNTGGSYGYTF. In DNA, the CDR3 is TGTGCCAGCTCACCGAATACAGGGGGCAGCTATGGCTACACCTTC.

The V and J genes are TRBV20-1 and TRBJ2-7; possible D gene TRBD2, 6 bases. This CDR3 is built from 11 residues. V dropped 5 bases and J dropped 5 bases, with 10 bases sitting between them. Per germline, CDR1 DFQATT and CDR2 SNEGSKA (reference sequence). The CDR3 loop is CSAPRLDEQYF. CDR3 sequence (DNA): TGCAGTGCTCCTCGACTAGACGAGCAGTACTTC.

The chain joins TRBV19 to TRBJ1-5; D remains unclear. CDR3 length: 14 amino acids. Trimming shortened V by 6 bases and J by 2 bases, and 11 bases separated the two germline ends. The germline CDR1 and CDR2 sequences are LNHDA and SQIVND (reference sequence). CDR3 bases: TGTGCCAGTAGGCCCGGTATCGGCAATCAGCCCCAGCATTTT. It is translated as CASRPGIGNQPQHF.

This clone was seen a few times. This chain uses TRBV10-3 with TRBJ1-5; D is uncertain. Germline-derived CDR1 and CDR2 are ENHRY and SYGVKD. The V gene lost 8 bases and the J gene lost 0 bases, with 14 bases spanning the gap. The CDR3 spans 15 residues. CDR3 sequence: CAIAEQKDSNQPQHF. For the CDR3, the DNA is TGTGCCATCGCGGAACAGAAGGATAGCAATCAGCCCCAGCATTTT.

V and J are TRBV19 and TRBJ1-5, with a tentative D call TRBD1 (6 bases). CDR1 is LNHDA and CDR2 is SQIVND in the germline V gene (reference sequence). The CDR3 extends over 13 amino acids. V lost 3 bases and J lost 6, with 9 bases in between. CDR3 coding DNA: TGTGCCAGTAGTATGCAGGGGAGTCAGCCCCAGCATTTT. Its translation: CASSMQGSQPQHF.

V is TRBV11-2 and J is TRBJ2-6; D uncertain. Trimming took off 3 bases at V and 0 bases at J, with 18 bases between the two ends. This CDR3 has 19 amino acids. Germline values: CDR1 SGHAT, CDR2 FQNNGV. CDR3 sequence: CASSLGLVEDGSGANVLTF. CDR3 DNA sequence: TGTGCCAGCAGCTTGGGCCTCGTTGAGGACGGCTCTGGGGCCAACGTCCTGACTTTC.